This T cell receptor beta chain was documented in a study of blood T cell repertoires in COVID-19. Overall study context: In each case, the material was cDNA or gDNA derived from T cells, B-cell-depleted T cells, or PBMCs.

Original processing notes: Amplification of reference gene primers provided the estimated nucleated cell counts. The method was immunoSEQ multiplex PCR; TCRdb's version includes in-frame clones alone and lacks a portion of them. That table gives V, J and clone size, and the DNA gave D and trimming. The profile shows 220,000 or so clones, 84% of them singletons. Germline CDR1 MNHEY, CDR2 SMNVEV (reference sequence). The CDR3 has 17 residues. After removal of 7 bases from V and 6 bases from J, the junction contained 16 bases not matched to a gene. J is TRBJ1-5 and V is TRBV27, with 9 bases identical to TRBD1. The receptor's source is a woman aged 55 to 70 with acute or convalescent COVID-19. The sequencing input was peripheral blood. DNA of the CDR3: TGTGCCAGCACCCCAACAGGGGGCAGGGGGCGGATTCAGCCCCAGCATTTT. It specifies CASTPTGGRGRIQPQHF.